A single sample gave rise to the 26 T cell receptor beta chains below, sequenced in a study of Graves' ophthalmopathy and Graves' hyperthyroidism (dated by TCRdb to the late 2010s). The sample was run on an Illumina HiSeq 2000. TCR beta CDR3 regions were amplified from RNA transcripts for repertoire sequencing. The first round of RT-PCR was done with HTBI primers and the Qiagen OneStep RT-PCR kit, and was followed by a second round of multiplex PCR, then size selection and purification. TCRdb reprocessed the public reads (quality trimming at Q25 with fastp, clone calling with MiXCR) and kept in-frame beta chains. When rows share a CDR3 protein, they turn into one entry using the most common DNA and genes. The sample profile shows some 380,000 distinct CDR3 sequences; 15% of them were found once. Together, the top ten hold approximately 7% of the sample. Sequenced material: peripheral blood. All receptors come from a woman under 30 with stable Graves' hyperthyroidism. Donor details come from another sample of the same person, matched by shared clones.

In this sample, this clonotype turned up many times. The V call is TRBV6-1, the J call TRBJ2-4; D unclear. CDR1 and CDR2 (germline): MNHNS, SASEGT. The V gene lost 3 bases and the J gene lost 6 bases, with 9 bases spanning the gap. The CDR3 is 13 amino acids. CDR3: CASSDLLRNIQYF. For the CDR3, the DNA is TGTGCCAGCAGTGATTTGTTGCGAAACATTCAGTACTTC.

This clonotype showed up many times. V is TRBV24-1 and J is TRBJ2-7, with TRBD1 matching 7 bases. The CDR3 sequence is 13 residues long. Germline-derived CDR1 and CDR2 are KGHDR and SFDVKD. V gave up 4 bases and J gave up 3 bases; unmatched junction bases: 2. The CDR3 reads CATSERDSYEQYF. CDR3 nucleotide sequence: TGTGCCACCAGTGAACGGGACAGCTACGAGCAGTACTTC.

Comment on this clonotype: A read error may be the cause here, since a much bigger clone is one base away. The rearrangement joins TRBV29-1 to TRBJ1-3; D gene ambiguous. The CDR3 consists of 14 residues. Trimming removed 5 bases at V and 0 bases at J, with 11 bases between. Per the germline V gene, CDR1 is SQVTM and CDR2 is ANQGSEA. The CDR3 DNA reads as TGCAGCGTTAGTGGCGTGAGCTCTGGAAACACCATATATTTT. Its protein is CSVSGVSSGNTIYF.

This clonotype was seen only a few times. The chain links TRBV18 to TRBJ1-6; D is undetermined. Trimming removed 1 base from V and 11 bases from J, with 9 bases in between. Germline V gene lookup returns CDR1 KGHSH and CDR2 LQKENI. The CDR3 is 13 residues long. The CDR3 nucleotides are TGTGCCAGCTCACCACAAGAGAGGGCACCCCTCCACTTT. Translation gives CASSPQERAPLHF.

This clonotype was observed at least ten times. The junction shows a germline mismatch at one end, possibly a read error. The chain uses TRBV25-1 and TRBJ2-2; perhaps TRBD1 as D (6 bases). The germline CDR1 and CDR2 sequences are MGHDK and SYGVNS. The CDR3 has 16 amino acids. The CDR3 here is CASGERGRGDTGELFF. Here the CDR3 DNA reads TGTGCCAGCGGTGAAAGGGGCAGGGGTGACACCGGGGAGCTGTTTTTT.

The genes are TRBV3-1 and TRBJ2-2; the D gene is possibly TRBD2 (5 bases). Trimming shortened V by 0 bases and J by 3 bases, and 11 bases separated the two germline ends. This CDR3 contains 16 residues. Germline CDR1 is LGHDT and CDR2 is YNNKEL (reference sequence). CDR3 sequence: CASSQEYGVDTGELFF. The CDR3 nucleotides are TGTGCCAGCAGCCAAGAATACGGGGTTGACACCGGGGAGCTGTTTTTT.

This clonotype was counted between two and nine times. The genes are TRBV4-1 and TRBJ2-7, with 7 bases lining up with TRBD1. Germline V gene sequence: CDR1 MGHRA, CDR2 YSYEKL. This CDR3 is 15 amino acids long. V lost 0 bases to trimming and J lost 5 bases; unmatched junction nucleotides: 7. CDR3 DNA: TGCGCCAGCAGCCAAGAGACAGGGTTGTCGAACGAGCAGTACTTC. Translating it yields CASSQETGLSNEQYF.

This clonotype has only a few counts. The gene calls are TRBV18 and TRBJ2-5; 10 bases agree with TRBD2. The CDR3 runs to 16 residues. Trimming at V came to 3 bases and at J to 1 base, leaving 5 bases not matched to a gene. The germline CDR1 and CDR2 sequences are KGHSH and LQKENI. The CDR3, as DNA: TGTGCCAGCTCACCTGTTAGCGGGGGGTCCCAAGAGACCCAGTACTTC. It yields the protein CASSPVSGGSQETQYF.

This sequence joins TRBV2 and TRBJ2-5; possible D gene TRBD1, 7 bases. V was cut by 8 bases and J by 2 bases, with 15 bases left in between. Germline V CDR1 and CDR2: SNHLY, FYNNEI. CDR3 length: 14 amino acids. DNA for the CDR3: TGTGCCAGCGGCGGCAGGGGGAGGCAAGAGACCCAGTACTTC. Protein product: CASGGRGRQETQYF.

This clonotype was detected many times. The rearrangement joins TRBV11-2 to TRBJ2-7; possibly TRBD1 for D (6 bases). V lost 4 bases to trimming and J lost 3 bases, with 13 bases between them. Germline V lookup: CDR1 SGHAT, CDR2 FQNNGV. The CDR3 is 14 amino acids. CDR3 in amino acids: CASSSIVGGYEQYF. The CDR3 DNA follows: TGTGCCAGCAGCTCTATTGTAGGGGGCTACGAGCAGTACTTC.

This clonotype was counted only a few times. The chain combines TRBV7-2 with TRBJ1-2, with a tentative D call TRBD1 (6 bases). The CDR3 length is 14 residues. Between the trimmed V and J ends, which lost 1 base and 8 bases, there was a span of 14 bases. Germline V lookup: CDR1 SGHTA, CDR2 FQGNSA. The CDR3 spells CASSLGQGSGGYTF. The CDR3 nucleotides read TGTGCCAGCAGCTTAGGGCAGGGGTCGGGGGGCTACACCTTC.

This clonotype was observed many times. The CDR3, as DNA: TGCAGTGCTAAGGTGGTAGACCAAGAGACCCAGTACTTC. Protein sequence: CSAKVVDQETQYF. J is TRBJ2-5 and V is TRBV20-1; the D is unclear. The germline V gene encodes CDR1 DFQATT and CDR2 SNEGSKA (reference sequence). The CDR3 spans 13 residues. The V and J ends lost 4 bases and 0 bases respectively, with 9 bases between them.

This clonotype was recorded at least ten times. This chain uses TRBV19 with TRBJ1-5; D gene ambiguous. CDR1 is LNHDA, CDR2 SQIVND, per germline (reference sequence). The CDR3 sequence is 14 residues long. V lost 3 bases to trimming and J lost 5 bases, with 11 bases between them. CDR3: CASSILQPDQPQHF. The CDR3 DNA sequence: TGTGCCAGTAGTATTCTCCAGCCCGATCAGCCCCAGCATTTT.

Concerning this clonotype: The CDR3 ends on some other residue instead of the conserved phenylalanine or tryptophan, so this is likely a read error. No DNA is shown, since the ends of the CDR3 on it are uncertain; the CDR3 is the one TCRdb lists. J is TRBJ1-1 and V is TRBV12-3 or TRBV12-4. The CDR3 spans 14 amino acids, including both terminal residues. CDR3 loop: CASSLGLMNTEACL.

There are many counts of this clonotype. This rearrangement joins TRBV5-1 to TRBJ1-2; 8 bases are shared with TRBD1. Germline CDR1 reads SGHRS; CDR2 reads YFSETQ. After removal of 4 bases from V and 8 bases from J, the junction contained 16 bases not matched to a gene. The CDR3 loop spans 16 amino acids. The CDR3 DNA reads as TGCGCCAGCAGCGGGGGGACAGGAGGATCCTGGAACGGCTACACCTTC. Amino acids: CASSGGTGGSWNGYTF.

DNA for the CDR3: TGTGCCAGCAGCCATGTGCAGGGGGTTGTTAATCAGCCCCAGCATTTT. Translated: CASSHVQGVVNQPQHF. This chain joins TRBV2 and TRBJ1-5; TRBD1 matches 7 bases. Trimming at V came to 6 bases and at J to 4 bases, leaving 12 bases not matched to a gene. The CDR3 extends over 16 amino acids. In germline, CDR1 is SNHLY, CDR2 FYNNEI.

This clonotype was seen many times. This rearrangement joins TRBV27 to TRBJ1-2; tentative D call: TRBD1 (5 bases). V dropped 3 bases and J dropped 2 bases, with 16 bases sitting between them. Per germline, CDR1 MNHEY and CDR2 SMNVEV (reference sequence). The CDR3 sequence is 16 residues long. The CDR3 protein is CASSFTGGQGNYGYTF. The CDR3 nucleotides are TGTGCCAGCAGTTTCACGGGCGGGCAGGGAAACTATGGCTACACCTTC.

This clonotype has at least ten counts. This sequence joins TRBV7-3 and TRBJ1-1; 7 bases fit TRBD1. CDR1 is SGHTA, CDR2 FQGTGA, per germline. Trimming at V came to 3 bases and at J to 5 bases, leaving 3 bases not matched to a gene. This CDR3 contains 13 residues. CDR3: CASSLTGKTEAFF. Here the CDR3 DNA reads TGTGCCAGCAGCTTGACAGGGAAGACTGAAGCTTTCTTT.

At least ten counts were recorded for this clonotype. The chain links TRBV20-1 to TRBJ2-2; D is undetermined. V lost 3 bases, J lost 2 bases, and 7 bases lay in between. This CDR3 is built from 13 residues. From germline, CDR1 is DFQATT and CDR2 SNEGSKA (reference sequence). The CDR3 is CSARDLNTGELFF. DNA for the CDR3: TGCAGTGCTAGGGACCTCAACACCGGGGAGCTGTTTTTT.

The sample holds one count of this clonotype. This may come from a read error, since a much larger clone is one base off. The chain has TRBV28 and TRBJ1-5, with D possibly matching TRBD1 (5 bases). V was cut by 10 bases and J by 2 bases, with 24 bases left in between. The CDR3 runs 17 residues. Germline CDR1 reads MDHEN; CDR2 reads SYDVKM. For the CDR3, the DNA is TGTGCCAACAAGGTAGGGGCCGTTCGTCTTCGCAATCAGCCCCAGCATTTT. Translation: CANKVGAVRLRNQPQHF.

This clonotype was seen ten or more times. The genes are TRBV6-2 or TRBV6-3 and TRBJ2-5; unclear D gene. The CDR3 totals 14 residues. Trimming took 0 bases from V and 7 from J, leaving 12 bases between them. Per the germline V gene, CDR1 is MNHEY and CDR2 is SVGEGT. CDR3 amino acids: CASSYSGGSSTQYF. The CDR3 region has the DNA TGTGCCAGCAGTTACTCGGGTGGAAGCTCGACCCAGTACTTC.

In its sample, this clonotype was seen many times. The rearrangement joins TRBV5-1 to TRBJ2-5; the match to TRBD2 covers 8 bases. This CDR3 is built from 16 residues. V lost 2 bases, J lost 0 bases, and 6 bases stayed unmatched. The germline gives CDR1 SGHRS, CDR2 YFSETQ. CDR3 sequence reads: CASSFGGAVDQETQYF. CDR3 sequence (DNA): TGCGCCAGCAGCTTCGGGGGGGCCGTTGACCAAGAGACCCAGTACTTC.

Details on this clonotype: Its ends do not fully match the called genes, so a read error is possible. The CDR3 protein is CSARDSQRGGTGGELLF. The CDR3, as DNA: TGCAGTGCTAGAGATTCCCAGCGGGGGGGCACGGGCGGGGAGCTGTTGTTT. The chain recombines TRBV20-1 with TRBJ2-2, with 10 bases lining up with TRBD2. This CDR3 comprises 17 residues. Per germline, CDR1 DFQATT and CDR2 SNEGSKA (reference sequence).

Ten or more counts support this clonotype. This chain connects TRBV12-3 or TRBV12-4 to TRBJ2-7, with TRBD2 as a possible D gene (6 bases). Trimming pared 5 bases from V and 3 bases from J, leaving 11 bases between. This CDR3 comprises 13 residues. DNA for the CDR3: TGTGCCAGCAGTGCGGGGCGGTACTACGAGCAGTACTTC. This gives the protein CASSAGRYYEQYF.

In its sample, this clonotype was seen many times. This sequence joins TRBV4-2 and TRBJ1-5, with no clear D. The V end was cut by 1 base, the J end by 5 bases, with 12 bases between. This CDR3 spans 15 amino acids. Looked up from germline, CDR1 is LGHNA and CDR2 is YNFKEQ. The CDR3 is CASSQAQDIDQPQHF. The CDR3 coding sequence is TGTGCCAGCAGCCAAGCTCAGGATATAGATCAGCCCCAGCATTTT.

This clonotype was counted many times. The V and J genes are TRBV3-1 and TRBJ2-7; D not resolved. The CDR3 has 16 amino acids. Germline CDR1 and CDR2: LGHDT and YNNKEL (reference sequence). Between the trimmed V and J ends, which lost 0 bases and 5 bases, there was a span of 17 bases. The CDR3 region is CASSQDVQLRLDEQYF. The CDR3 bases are TGTGCCAGCAGCCAAGATGTACAATTACGCCTGGACGAGCAGTACTTC.